This paragraph covers one TCR beta chain sequence. Antigen specificity is unknown. This sample stems from a study of OX40 agonist ivuxolimab in advanced cancers. Study conclusions and caveats: There were, on average, more expanded clones in CD8+ T cells than in CD4+.

Produced via immunoSEQ multiplex PCR; TCRdb's table is partial and in-frame only. The sample holds 70,000 to 80,000 clones; approximately 81% are singletons and the top ten take roughly 15%. Patients with a history of autoimmune disease or on systemic immunosuppression were excluded. At cycle 4 day 1, cycle 7 day 1, and baseline, blood was sampled. Per germline, CDR1 SNHLY and CDR2 FYNNEI. The CDR3 contains 17 residues. Trimming took 5 bases from V and 0 from J; bases not matched to a gene: 4. Sequencing used CD4+ or CD8+ T cells sorted from blood, obtained in a trial of the OX40 agonist ivuxolimab. This TCR was recovered from an adult with an advanced solid tumor such as melanoma, head and neck, liver or kidney cancer. This chain links TRBV2 with TRBJ2-6; 10 bases fit TRBD2. CDR3 amino acids: CASSRSGRASGANVLTF. DNA of the CDR3: TGTGCCAGCAGTCGGAGCGGGAGGGCCTCTGGGGCCAACGTCCTGACTTTC.